This TCR beta chain was captured by sequencing in a study of blood T cell repertoires in COVID-19. This CDR3 contains 12 residues. Trimming shortened V by 4 bases and J by 5 bases, and 6 bases separated the two germline ends. Looked up from germline, CDR1 is PRHDT and CDR2 is FYEKMQ (reference sequence). Only in-frame clones appear in the TCRdb table, and some are missing; sequencing was by immunoSEQ multiplex PCR. The sample has 150,000 or so clones, under 85% seen once; the top ten hold roughly 1.5%. The sequencing input was peripheral blood. The chain recombines TRBV13 with TRBJ2-1, with D hard to call. The receptor was derived from a human donor in a cohort sampled during active COVID-19. CDR3 in amino acids: CASSSSNNEQFF. CDR3 bases: TGTGCCAGCAGCTCGAGTAACAATGAGCAGTTCTTC.